This entry lists 13 T cell receptor beta chains sequenced from one sample in a study of CD8 T cells in Susac syndrome. Random hexamers served to reverse transcribe roughly 0.5 to 1 ug RNA. TCRdb passed the immunoSEQ multiplex PCR reads through MiXCR, listing each CDR3 protein once. The table lists over 200,000 distinct CDR3 sequences, 85% to 95% of them singletons, with about 0.08% in the top ten. Sequenced material: CD4+ T cells from PBMCs. The receptors shown here come from a human donor with multiple sclerosis.

The rearrangement uses TRBV29-1 and TRBJ2-7, with a tentative D call TRBD1 (6 bases). V was cut by 6 bases and J by 6 bases, with 15 bases left in between. Per germline, CDR1 SQVTM and CDR2 ANQGSEA. This CDR3 is 12 amino acids long. The CDR3 sequence: CSVAKTGLEQYF. The CDR3 bases are TGCAGCGTGGCCAAAACAGGGCTCGAGCAGTACTTC.

This clonotype came up once. This chain links TRBV6-5 with TRBJ2-2; TRBD2 is a possible D gene (6 bases). The germline gives CDR1 MNHEY, CDR2 SVGAGI. V was clipped by 7 bases and J by 1 base, with 13 bases between them. CDR3 length: 15 amino acids. This CDR3 reads CASIPGGRNTGELFF. CDR3 nucleotide sequence: TGTGCCAGCATTCCTGGAGGGAGGAACACCGGGGAGCTGTTTTTT.

This chain uses TRBV3-1 with TRBJ1-5, with TRBD1 matching 9 bases. The ends lost 3 bases at V and 6 bases at J; junction bases unmatched: 3. The CDR3 runs to 14 residues. The germline CDR1 and CDR2 sequences are LGHDT and YNNKEL (reference sequence). This CDR3 is CASSQGQGGQPQHF. CDR3 DNA sequence: TGTGCCAGCAGCCAGGGACAGGGCGGTCAGCCCCAGCATTTT.

The chain links TRBV30 to TRBJ2-1; unclear D gene. The V gene's germline CDR1 is GTSNPN and CDR2 SVGIG (reference sequence). V was clipped by 3 bases and J by 3 bases, with 9 bases between them. The CDR3 length is 13 residues. The CDR3 DNA follows: TGTGCCTGGAGGTCGAGCATCTACAATGAGCAGTTCTTC. It encodes CAWRSSIYNEQFF.

The chain links TRBV18 to TRBJ1-1; possible D gene TRBD1, 5 bases. CDR1 is KGHSH and CDR2 is LQKENI in the germline V gene. V dropped 3 bases and J dropped 1 base, with 12 bases sitting between them. This CDR3 has 15 residues. The chain's CDR3 is CASSPSGHQNTEAFF. CDR3 sequence (DNA): TGTGCCAGCTCACCCTCGGGGCACCAGAACACTGAAGCTTTCTTT.

The chain uses TRBV6-5 and TRBJ1-6, with TRBD1 as a possible D gene (6 bases). The germline V gene has CDR1 MNHEY and CDR2 SVGAGI. There are 14 residues in the CDR3. V dropped 2 bases and J dropped 6 bases, with 8 bases sitting between them. The CDR3 loop is CASSYPDSNSPLHF. For the CDR3, the DNA is TGTGCCAGCAGTTACCCGGACAGTAATTCACCCCTCCACTTT.

The V gene is TRBV14, the J gene TRBJ1-4; possible D gene TRBD1, 5 bases. CDR1 and CDR2 from the germline V gene are SGHDN and FVKESK. The CDR3 is 13 residues long. V lost 0 bases, J lost 13 bases, and 12 bases lay in between. CDR3 residues: CASSQDPGPRLFF. The CDR3 DNA is TGTGCCAGCAGCCAAGATCCGGGGCCAAGACTGTTTTTT.

The chain combines TRBV25-1 with TRBJ2-5; the D gene is possibly TRBD2 (6 bases). V shed 4 bases and J shed 5 bases, with 14 bases lying between them. The CDR3 loop spans 14 amino acids. The germline V gene encodes CDR1 MGHDK and CDR2 SYGVNS. The CDR3 sequence: CASSGRGWWETQYF. DNA for the CDR3: TGTGCCAGCAGTGGGCGGGGATGGTGGGAGACCCAGTACTTC.

V usage is TRBV29-1 and J usage is TRBJ1-1; no clear D gene. Germline V gives CDR1 SQVTM, CDR2 ANQGSEA. There are 13 residues in the CDR3. V lost 4 bases and J 0 bases, leaving 9 bases between the germline ends. The CDR3 loop is CSVVPYMNTEAFF. DNA of the CDR3: TGCAGCGTTGTGCCCTACATGAACACTGAAGCTTTCTTT.

The V and J genes are TRBV20-1 and TRBJ1-1; weak D call: TRBD1 (6 bases). The CDR3 loop spans 14 amino acids. V was clipped by 0 bases and J by 3 bases, with 11 bases between them. Germline V CDR1 and CDR2: DFQATT, SNEGSKA (reference sequence). The CDR3 is CSAREGGPYTEAFF. CDR3 sequence (DNA): TGCAGTGCTAGAGAAGGGGGACCTTACACTGAAGCTTTCTTT.

The chain joins TRBV29-1 to TRBJ1-2, with D perhaps matching TRBD1 (5 bases). In germline, CDR1 is SQVTM, CDR2 ANQGSEA. CDR3 length equals 11 residues. Trimming pared 5 bases from V and 6 bases from J, leaving 10 bases between. The CDR3: CSVRRGHGYTF. CDR3 in DNA: TGCAGCGTTCGAAGGGGACATGGCTACACCTTC.

The chain recombines TRBV20-1 with TRBJ1-2, with D perhaps TRBD1 (6 bases). CDR3 length: 12 amino acids. With 5 bases removed from V and 6 bases from J, the gap between germline ends came to 13 bases. Per germline, CDR1 DFQATT and CDR2 SNEGSKA (reference sequence). The CDR3 here is CSALSRQDGYTF. The CDR3 bases are TGCAGTGCTCTCTCACGACAGGATGGCTACACCTTC.

The chain uses TRBV11-3 and TRBJ2-3; no reliable D call. Germline CDR1 is SGHNT and CDR2 is YENEEA. Between the trimmed V and J ends, which lost 0 bases and 6 bases, there was a span of 10 bases. The CDR3 totals 14 residues. CDR3 amino acids: CASSLEGSSDTQYF. In DNA form, the CDR3 reads TGTGCCAGCAGCTTAGAAGGTAGCTCGGATACGCAGTATTTT.